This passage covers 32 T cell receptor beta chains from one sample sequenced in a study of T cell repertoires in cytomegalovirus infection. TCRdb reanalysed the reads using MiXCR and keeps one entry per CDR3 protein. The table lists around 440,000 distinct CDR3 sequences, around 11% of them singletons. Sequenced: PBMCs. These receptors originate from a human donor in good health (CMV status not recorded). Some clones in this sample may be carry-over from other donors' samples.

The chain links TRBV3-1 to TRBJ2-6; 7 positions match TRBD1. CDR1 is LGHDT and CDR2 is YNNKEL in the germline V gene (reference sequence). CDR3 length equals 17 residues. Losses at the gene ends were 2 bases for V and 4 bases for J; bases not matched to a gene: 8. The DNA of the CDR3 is TGTGCCAGCAGCCAACCCGGGACAGCGTCGGGGGCCAACGTCCTGACTTTC. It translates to CASSQPGTASGANVLTF.

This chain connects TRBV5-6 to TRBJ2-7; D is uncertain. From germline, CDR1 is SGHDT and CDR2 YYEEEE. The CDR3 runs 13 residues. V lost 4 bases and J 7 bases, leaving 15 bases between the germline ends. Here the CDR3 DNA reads TGTGCCAGCAGCCCGACCCGGTTACAGGAGCAGTACTTC. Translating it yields CASSPTRLQEQYF.

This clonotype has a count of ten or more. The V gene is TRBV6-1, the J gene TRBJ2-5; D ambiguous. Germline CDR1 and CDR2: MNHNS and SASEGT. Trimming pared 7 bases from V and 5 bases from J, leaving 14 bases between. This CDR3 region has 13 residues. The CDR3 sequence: CASIPSVQETQYF. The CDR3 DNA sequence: TGTGCCAGCATCCCAAGTGTTCAGGAGACCCAGTACTTC.

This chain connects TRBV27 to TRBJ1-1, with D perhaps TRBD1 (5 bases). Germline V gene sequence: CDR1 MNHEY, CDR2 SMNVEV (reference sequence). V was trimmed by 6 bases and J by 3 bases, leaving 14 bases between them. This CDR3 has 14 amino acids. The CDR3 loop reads CASRGTSPDTEAFF. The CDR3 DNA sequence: TGTGCCAGCAGGGGGACCTCCCCGGACACTGAAGCTTTCTTT.

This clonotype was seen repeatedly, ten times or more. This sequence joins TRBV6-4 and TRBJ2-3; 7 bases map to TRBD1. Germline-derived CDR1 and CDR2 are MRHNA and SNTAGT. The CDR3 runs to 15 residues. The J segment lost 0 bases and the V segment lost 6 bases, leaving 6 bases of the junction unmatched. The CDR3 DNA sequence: TGTGCCAGCAGCTTCGGACAGGCCAGCACAGATACGCAGTATTTT. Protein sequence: CASSFGQASTDTQYF.

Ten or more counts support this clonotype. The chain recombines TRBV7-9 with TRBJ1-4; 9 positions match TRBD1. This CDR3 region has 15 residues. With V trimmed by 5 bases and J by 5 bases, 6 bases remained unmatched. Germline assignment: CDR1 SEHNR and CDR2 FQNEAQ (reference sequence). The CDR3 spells CASSGRTGENEKLFF. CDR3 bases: TGTGCCAGCAGCGGACGGACAGGGGAAAATGAAAAACTGTTTTTT.

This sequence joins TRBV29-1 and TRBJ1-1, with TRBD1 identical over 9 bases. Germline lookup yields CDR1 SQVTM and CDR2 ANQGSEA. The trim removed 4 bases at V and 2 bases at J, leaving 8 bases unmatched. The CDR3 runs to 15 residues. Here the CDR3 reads CSVVPDRGGNTEAFF. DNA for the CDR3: TGCAGCGTTGTTCCCGACAGGGGGGGCAACACTGAAGCTTTCTTT.

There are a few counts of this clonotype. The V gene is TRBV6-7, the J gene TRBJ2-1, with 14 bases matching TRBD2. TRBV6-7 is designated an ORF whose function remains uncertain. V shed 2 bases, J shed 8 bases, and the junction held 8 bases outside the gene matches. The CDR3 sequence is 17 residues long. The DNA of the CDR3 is TGTGCCAGCAGTTACCCTGGGACTAGCGGGAGTTGGGATGAGCAGTTCTTC. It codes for CASSYPGTSGSWDEQFF.

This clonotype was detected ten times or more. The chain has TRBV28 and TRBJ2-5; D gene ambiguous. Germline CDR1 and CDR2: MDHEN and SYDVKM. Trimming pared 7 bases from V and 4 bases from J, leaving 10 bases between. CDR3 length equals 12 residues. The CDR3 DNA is TGTGCCAGCACCCAACCCCCAGAGACCCAGTACTTC. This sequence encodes CASTQPPETQYF.

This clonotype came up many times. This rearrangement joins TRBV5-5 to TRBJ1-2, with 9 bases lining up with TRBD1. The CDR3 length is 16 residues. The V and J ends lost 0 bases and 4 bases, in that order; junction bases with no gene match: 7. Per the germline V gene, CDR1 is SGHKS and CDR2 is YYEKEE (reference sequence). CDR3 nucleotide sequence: TGTGCCAGCAGCTTGGCCGTCCGACAGGGGGGCTATGGCTACACCTTC. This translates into CASSLAVRQGGYGYTF.

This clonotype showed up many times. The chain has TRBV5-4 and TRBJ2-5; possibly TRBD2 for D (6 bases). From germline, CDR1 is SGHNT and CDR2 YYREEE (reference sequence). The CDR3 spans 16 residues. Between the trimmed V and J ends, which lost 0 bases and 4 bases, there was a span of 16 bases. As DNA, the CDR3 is TGTGCCAGCAGCTTGGATCTGGGGGGTGGGCGAGAGACCCAGTACTTC. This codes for CASSLDLGGGRETQYF.

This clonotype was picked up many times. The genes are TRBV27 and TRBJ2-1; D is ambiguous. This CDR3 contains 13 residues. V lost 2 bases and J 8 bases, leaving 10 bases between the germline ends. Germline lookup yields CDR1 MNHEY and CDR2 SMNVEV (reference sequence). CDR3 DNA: TGTGCCAGCAGTTTAGACGTTTTAGATGAGCAGTTCTTC. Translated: CASSLDVLDEQFF.

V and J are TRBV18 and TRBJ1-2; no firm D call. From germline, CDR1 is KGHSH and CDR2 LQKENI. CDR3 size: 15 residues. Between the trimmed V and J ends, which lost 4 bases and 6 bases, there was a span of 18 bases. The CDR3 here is CASSRTTLWSDGYTF. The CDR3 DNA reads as TGTGCCAGCTCACGGACGACCCTCTGGTCTGATGGCTACACCTTC.

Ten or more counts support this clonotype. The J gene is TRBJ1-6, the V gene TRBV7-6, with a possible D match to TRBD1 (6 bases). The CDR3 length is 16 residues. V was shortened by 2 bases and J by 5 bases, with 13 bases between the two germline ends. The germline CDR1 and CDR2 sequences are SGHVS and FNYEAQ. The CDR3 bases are TGTGCCAGCAGCTTAAAGCAGGGGATAAATAATTCACCCCTCCACTTT. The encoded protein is CASSLKQGINNSPLHF.

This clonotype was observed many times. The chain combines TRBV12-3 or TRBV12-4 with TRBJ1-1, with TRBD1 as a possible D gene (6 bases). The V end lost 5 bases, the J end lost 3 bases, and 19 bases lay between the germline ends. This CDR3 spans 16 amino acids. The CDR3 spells CASSSGPGEGYTEAFF. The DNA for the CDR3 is TGTGCCAGCAGTAGTGGGCCAGGGGAGGGGTACACTGAAGCTTTCTTT.

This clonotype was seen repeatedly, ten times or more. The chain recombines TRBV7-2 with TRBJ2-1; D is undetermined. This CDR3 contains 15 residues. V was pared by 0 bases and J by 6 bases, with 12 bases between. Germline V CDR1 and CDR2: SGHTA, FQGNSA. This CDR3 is CASSLAGAGANEQFF. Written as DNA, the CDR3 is TGTGCCAGCAGCTTAGCTGGAGCCGGCGCCAATGAGCAGTTCTTC.

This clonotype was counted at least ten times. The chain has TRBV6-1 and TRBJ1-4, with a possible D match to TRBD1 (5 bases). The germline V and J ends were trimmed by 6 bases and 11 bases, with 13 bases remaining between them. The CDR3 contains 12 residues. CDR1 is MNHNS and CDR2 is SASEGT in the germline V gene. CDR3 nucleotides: TGTGCCAGCAGCTCGGGACGGAGGAAACTGTTTTTT. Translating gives CASSSGRRKLFF.

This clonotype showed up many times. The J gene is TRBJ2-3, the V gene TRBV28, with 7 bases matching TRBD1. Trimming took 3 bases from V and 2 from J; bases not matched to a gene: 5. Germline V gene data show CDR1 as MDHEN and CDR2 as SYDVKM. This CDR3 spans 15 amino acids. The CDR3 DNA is TGTGCCAGCAGTTTGGTGGGACAGACCACAGATACGCAGTATTTT. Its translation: CASSLVGQTTDTQYF.

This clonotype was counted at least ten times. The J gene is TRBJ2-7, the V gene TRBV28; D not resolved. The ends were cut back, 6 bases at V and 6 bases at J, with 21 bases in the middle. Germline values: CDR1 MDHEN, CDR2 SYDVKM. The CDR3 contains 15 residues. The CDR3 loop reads CASSWVVNEASEQYF. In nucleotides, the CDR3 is TGTGCCAGCAGCTGGGTGGTGAATGAGGCTAGCGAGCAGTACTTC. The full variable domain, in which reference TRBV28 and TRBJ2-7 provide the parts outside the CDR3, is DVKVTQSSRYLVKRTGEKVFLECVQDMDHENMFWYRQDPGLGLRLIYFSYDVKMKEKGDIPEGYSVSREKKERFSLILESASTNQTSMYLCASSWVVNEASEQYFGPGTRLTVT.

The CDR3 DNA reads as TGTGCCATCAGTGAGTCGTTCTCAGGGAACTACGAGCAGTACTTC. Translation: CAISESFSGNYEQYF. V is TRBV10-3 and J is TRBJ2-7; tentatively, D is TRBD1 (5 bases). V was pared by 0 bases and J by 3 bases, with 12 bases between. CDR1 is ENHRY and CDR2 is SYGVKD in the germline V gene. The CDR3 has 15 amino acids.

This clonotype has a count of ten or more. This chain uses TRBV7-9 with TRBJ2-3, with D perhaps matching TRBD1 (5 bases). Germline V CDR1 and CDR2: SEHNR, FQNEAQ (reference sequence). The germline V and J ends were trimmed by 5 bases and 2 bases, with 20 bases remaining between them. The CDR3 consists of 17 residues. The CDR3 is CASSPPASGAPTDTQYF. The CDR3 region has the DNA TGTGCCAGCAGCCCTCCGGCTAGTGGGGCCCCCACAGATACGCAGTATTTT.

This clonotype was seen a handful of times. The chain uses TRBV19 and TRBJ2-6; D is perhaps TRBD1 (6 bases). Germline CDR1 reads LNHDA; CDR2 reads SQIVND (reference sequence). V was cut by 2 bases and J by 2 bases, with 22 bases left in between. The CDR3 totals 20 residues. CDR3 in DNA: TGTGCCAGTAGTATACCTATGGGGGCTACAGAGGTCCCTGGGGCCAACGTCCTGACTTTC. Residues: CASSIPMGATEVPGANVLTF.

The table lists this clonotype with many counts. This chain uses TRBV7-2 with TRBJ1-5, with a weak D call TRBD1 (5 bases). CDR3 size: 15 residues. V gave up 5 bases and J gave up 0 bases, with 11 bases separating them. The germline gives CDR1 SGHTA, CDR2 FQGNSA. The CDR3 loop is CASSNGASSNQPQHF. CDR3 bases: TGTGCCAGCAGCAATGGGGCGTCTAGCAATCAGCCCCAGCATTTT.

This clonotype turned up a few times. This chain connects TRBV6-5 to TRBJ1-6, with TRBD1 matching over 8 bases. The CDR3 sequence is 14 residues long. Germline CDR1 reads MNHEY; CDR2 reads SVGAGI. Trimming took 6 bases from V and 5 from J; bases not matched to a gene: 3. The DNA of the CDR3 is TGTGCCAGCAGCCGGGGACAGGATAATTCACCCCTCCACTTT. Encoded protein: CASSRGQDNSPLHF.

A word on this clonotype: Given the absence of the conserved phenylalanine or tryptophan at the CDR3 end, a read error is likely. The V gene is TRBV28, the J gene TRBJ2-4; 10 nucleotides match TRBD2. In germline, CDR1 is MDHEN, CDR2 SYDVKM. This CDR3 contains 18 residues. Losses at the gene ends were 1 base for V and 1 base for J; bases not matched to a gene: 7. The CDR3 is CASSLYPSGSVAKNIQYL. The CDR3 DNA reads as TGTGCCAGCAGTTTATATCCTAGCGGGAGTGTGGCCAAAAACATTCAGTACTTG.

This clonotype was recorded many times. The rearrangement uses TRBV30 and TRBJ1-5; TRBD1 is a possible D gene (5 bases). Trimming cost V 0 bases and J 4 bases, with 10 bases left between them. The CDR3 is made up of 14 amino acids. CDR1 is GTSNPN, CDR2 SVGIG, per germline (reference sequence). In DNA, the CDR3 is TGTGCCTGGAGTGTCCCGGGGGGGAATCAGCCCCAGCATTTT. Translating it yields CAWSVPGGNQPQHF.

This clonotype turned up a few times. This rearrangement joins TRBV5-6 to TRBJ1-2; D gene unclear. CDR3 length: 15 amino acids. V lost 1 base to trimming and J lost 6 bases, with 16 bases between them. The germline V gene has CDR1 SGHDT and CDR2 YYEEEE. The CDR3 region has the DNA TGTGCCAGCAGCTTGTGGCCGGGTCTCAGGCATGGCTACACCTTC. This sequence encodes CASSLWPGLRHGYTF.

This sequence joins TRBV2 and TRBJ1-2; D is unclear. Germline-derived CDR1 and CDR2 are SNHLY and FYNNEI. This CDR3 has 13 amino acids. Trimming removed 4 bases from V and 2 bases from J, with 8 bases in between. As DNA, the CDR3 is TGTGCCAGCAGTGGGGTCGGGAACTATGGCTACACCTTC. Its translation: CASSGVGNYGYTF.

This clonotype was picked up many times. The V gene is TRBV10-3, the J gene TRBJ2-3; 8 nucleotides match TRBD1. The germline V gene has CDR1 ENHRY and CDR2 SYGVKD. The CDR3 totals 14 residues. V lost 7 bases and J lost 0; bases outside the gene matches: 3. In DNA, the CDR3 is TGTGCCATCAACCGGGACAGGAGCACAGATACGCAGTATTTT. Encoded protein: CAINRDRSTDTQYF.

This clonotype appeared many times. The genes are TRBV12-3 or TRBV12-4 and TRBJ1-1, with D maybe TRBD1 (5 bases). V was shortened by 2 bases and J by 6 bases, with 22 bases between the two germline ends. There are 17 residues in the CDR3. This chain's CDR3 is CASSLKGRTRGYPEAFF. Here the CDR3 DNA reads TGTGCCAGCAGTTTAAAGGGTCGAACACGGGGCTACCCTGAAGCTTTCTTT.

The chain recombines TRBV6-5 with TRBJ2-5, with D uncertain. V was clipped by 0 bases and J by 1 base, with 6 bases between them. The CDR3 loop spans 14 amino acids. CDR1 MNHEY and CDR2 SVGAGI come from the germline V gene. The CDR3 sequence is CASSYSPSQETQYF. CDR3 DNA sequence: TGTGCCAGCAGTTACTCTCCCAGCCAAGAGACCCAGTACTTC.

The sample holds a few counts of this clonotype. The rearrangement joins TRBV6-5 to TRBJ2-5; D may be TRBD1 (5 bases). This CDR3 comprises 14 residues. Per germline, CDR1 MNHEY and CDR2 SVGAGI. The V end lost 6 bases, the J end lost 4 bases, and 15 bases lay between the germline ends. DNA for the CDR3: TGTGCCAGCAGCCAGGGTACATGGGGAGAGACCCAGTACTTC. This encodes CASSQGTWGETQYF.